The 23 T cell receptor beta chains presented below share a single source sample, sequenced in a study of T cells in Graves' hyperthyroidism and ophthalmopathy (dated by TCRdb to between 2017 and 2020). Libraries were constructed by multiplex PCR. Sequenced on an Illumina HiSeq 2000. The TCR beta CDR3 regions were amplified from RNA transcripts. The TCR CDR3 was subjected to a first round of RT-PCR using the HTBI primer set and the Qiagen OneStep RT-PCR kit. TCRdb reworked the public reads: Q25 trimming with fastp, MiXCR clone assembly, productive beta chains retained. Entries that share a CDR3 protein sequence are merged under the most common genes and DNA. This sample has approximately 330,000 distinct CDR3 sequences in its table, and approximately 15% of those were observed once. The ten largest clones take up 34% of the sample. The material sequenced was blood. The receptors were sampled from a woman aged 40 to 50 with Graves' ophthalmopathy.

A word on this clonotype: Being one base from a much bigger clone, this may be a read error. CDR3 amino acids: CAGSYSTDAYEQYF. The CDR3 DNA sequence: TGTGCCGGCAGTTACTCGACGGATGCCTACGAGCAGTACTTC. The chain uses TRBV6-6 and TRBJ2-7; D uncertain. The germline gives CDR1 MNHNY, CDR2 SVGAGI (reference sequence). The CDR3 length is 14 residues.

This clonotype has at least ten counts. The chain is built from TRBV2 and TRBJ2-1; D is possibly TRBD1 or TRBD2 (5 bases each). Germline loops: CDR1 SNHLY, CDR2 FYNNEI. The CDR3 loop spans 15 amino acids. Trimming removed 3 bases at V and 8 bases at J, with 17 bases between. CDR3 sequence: CASSEGDRLDDEQFF. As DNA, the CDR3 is TGTGCCAGCAGTGAGGGGGACCGACTCGACGATGAGCAGTTCTTC.

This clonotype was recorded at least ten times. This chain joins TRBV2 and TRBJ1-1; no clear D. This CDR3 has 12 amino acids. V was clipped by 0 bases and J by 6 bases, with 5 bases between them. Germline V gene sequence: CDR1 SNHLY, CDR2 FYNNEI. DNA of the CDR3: TGTGCCAGCAGTGAAGCCAGCCCTGAAGCTTTCTTT. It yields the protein CASSEASPEAFF.

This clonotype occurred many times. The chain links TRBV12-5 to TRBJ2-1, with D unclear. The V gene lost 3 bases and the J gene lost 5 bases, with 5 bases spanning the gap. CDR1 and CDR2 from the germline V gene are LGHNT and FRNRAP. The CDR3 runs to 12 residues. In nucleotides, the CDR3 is TGTGCTAGTGGTTTTGACAACAATGAGCAGTTCTTC. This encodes CASGFDNNEQFF.

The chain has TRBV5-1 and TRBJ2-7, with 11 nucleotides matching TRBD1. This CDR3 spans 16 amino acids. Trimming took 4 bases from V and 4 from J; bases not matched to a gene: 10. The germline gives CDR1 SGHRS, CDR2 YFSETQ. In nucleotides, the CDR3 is TGCGCCAGCAGCAAAAAAACCCGGGACAGGGGGTACGAGCAGTACTTC. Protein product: CASSKKTRDRGYEQYF.

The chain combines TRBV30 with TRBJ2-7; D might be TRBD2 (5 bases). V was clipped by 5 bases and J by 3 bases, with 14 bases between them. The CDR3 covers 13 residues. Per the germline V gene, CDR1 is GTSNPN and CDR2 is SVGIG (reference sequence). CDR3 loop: CAWRLAGVYEQYF. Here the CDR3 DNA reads TGTGCCTGGCGACTGGCGGGTGTCTACGAGCAGTACTTC.

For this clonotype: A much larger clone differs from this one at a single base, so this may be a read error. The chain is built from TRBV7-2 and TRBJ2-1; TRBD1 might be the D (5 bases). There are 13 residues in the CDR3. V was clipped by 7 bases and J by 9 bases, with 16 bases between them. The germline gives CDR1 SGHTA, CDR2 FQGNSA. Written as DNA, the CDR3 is TGTGCCAGCATCGGAGATAGGGGTGGTGAGCAGTTCTTC. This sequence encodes CASIGDRGGEQFF.

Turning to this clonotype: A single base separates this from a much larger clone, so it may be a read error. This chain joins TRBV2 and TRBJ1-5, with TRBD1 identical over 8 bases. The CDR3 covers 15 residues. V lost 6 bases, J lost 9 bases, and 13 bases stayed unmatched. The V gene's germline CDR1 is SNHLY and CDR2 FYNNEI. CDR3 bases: TGTGCCAGCAGCGAACAGGGGGGGGGGGGGGGGCCCCAGCATTTT. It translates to CASSEQGGGGGPQHF.

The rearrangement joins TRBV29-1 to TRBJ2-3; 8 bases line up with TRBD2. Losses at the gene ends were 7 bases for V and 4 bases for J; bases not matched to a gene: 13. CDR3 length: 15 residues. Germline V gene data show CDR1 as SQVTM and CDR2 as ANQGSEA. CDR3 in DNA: TGCAGCGCCCTAAAGGCAGGGCGGGGGGCAGATACGCAGTATTTT. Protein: CSALKAGRGADTQYF.

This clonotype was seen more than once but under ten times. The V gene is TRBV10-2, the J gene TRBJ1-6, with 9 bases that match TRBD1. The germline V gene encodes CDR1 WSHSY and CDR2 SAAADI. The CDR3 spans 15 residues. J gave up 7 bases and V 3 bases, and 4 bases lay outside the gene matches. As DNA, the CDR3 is TGCGCCAGCAGTGAACAGGGGGCGCAAAATTCACCCCTCCACTTT. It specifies CASSEQGAQNSPLHF.

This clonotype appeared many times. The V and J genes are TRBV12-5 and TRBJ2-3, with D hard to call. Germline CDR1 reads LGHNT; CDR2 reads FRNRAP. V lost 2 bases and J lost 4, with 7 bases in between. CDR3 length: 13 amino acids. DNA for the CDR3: TGTGCTAGTGGTTTGCTACGCGCAGATACGCAGTATTTT. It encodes CASGLLRADTQYF. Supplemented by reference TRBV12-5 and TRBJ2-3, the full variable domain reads DARVTQTPRHKVTEMGQEVTMRCQPILGHNTVFWYRQTMMQGLELLAYFRNRAPLDDSGMPKDRFSAEMPDATLATLKIQPSEPRDSAVYFCASGLLRADTQYFGPGTRLTVL.

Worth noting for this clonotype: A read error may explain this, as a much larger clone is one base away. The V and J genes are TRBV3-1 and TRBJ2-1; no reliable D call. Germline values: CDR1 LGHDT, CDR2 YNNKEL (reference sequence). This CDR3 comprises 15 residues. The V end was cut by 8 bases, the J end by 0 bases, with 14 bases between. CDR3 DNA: TGTGCCAGCCCACCGGCGGCAATCTCCTACAATGAGCAGTTCTTC. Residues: CASPPAAISYNEQFF.

The CDR3 sequence: CASSFLGLTSSAGELFF. The CDR3 DNA is TGTGCCAGCAGTTTCCTGGGACTAACCTCCTCGGCCGGGGAGCTGTTTTTT. The chain combines TRBV27 with TRBJ2-2, with 7 bases that match TRBD2. The V gene end was trimmed by 3 bases and the J gene end by 6 bases; junction bases not matched to a gene: 13. Germline loops: CDR1 MNHEY, CDR2 SMNVEV (reference sequence). The CDR3 has 17 residues.

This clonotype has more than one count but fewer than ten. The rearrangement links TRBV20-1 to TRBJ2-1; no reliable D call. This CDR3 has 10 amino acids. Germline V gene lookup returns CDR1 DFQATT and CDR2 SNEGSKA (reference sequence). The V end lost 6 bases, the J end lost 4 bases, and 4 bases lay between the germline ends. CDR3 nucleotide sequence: TGCAGTGCCACATACAATGAGCAGTTCTTC. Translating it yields CSATYNEQFF.

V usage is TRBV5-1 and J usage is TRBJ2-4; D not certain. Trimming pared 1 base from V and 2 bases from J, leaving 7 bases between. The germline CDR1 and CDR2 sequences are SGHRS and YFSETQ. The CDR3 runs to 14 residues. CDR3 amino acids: CASSLLESKNIQYF. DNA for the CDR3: TGCGCCAGCAGCTTGCTGGAGTCCAAAAACATTCAGTACTTC. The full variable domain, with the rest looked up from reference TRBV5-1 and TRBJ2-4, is KAGVTQTPRYLIKTRGQQVTLSCSPISGHRSVSWYQQTPGQGLQFLFEYFSETQRNKGNFPGRFSGRQFSNSRSEMNVSTLELGDSALYLCASSLLESKNIQYFGAGTRLSVL.

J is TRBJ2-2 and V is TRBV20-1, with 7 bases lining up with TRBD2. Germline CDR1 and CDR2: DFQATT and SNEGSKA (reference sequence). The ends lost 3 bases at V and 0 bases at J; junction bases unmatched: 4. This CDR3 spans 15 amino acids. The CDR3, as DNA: TGCAGTGCTAGTCTACGGGGGGCGAACACCGGGGAGCTGTTTTTT. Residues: CSASLRGANTGELFF.

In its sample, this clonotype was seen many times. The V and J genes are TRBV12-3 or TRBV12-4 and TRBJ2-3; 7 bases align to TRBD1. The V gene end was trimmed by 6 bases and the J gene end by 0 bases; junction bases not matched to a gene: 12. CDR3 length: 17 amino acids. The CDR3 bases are TGTGCCAGCAGCCGCCGAGGGGGACAGCAAAGCACAGATACGCAGTATTTT. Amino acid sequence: CASSRRGGQQSTDTQYF.

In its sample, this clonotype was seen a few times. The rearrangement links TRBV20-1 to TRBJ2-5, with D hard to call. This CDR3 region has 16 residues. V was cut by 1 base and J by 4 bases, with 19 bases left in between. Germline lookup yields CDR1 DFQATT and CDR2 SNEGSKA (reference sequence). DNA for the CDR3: TGCAGTGCTAGAGTCGCTCGGGCCCGAGCGACAGAGACCCAGTACTTC. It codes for CSARVARARATETQYF.

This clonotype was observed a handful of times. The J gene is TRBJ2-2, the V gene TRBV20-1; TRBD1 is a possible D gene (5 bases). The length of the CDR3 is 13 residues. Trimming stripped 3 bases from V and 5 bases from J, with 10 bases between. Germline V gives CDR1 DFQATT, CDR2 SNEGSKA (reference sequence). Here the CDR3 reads CSASQGSTGELFF. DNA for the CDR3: TGCAGTGCTAGTCAGGGCTCGACCGGGGAGCTGTTTTTT.

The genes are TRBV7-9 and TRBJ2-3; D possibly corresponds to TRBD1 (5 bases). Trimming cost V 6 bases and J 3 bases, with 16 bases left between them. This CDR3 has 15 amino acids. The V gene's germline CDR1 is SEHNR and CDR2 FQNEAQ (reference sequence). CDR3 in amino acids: CASRKTVARTDTQYF. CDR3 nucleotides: TGTGCCAGCAGAAAGACAGTGGCGCGGACAGATACGCAGTATTTT.

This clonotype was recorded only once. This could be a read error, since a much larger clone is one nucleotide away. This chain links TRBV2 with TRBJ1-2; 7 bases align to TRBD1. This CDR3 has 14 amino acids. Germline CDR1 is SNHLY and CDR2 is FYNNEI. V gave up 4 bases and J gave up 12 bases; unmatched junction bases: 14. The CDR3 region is CASSGGTAGGFDTF. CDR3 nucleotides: TGTGCCAGCAGTGGGGGGACAGCGGGGGGATTTGACACCTTC.

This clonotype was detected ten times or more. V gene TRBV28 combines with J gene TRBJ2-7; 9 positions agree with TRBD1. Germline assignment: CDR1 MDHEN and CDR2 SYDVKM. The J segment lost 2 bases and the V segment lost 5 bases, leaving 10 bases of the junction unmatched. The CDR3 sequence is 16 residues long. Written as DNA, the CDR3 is TGTGCCAGCAGTCCGATGACAGGGGGTTTTCCCTACGAGCAGTACTTC. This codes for CASSPMTGGFPYEQYF.

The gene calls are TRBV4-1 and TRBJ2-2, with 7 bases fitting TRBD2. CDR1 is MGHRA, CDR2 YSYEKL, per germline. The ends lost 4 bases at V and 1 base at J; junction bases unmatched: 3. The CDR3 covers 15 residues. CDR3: CASSRGLRNTGELFF. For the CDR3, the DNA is TGCGCCAGCAGCCGGGGACTAAGGAACACCGGGGAGCTGTTTTTT.